These 7 T cell receptor beta chains were sequenced from one sample in a study of blood T cells in healthy people across ages. Through a sample-barcoded 5' primer and a J-beta primer mix, a second PCR was run for roughly 6 to 11 cycles. Each CDR3 protein is one row after TCRdb ran MiXCR on the 5' RACE reads. Of hundreds of thousands of distinct CDR3 sequences listed, roughly 25% are singletons. The sample also formed part of further work on T cells of mothers and their children.

The sequenced sample was blood. The source is a boy between 10 and 17 years old in good health.

This clonotype occurred once. The V gene is TRBV29-1, the J gene TRBJ2-7, with D perhaps TRBD2 (6 bases). The ends were cut back, 6 bases at V and 2 bases at J, with 14 bases in the middle. Germline CDR1 SQVTM, CDR2 ANQGSEA. The CDR3 extends over 13 amino acids. In nucleotides, the CDR3 is TGCAGCGTCTTAAGGGACTCAGCCTACGAGCAGTACTTC. Translating it yields CSVLRDSAYEQYF.

This sequence joins TRBV5-1 and TRBJ2-5, with a tentative D call TRBD1 (6 bases). The J call may not be correct, given that the DNA end is closer to TRBJ2-7. The germline V gene has CDR1 SGHRS and CDR2 YFSETQ. The CDR3 contains 16 residues. Here the CDR3 reads CASSLAGTHGVNEQYF. The CDR3 DNA reads as TGCGCCAGCAGCTTGGCCGGGACACATGGGGTCAACGAGCAGTACTTC.

This clonotype was seen more than once but under ten times. The chain joins TRBV10-3 to TRBJ2-7, with D tentatively TRBD1 (5 bases). This CDR3 has 13 amino acids. V lost 3 bases and J 4 bases, leaving 10 bases between the germline ends. Germline V CDR1 and CDR2: ENHRY, SYGVKD. The chain's CDR3 is CAISERGPYEQYF. CDR3 nucleotides: TGTGCCATCAGTGAAAGGGGCCCATACGAGCAGTACTTC.

The J gene is TRBJ2-1, the V gene TRBV10-2; D is unclear. The CDR3 spans 14 residues. The germline V and J ends were trimmed by 6 bases and 3 bases, with 12 bases remaining between them. Germline CDR1 reads WSHSY; CDR2 reads SAAADI. This CDR3 is CASRGRRFYNEQFF. CDR3 bases: TGCGCCAGCAGAGGGCGAAGATTCTACAATGAGCAGTTCTTC.

The chain is built from TRBV2 and TRBJ2-3; D call uncertain. The CDR3 has 11 amino acids. The V end lost 7 bases, the J end lost 2 bases, and 4 bases lay between the germline ends. Germline V gene sequence: CDR1 SNHLY, CDR2 FYNNEI. The CDR3 nucleotides are TGTGCCAGCAAAGACACAGATACGCAGTATTTT. Translation gives CASKDTDTQYF. The complete variable domain, with remaining parts taken from reference TRBV2 and TRBJ2-3, reads EPEVTQTPSHQVTQMGQEVILRCVPISNHLYFYWYRQILGQKVEFLVSFYNNEISEKSEIFDDQFSVERPDGSNFTLKIRSTKLEDSAMYFCASKDTDTQYFGPGTRLTVL.

This chain links TRBV10-3 with TRBJ2-7; 8 bases agree with TRBD1. The last part of the DNA fits TRBJ2-1 better; the J call may be wrong. This CDR3 is 14 amino acids long. Germline-derived CDR1 and CDR2 are ENHRY and SYGVKD. CDR3 sequence reads: CAISQGAVMNEQFF. Written as DNA, the CDR3 is TGTGCCATCAGCCAGGGGGCGGTTATGAATGAGCAGTTCTTC.

The rearrangement uses TRBV5-6 and TRBJ1-1; no firm D call. CDR1 is SGHDT and CDR2 is YYEEEE in the germline V gene. Trimming removed 0 bases from V and 2 bases from J, with 14 bases in between. This CDR3 has 16 residues. The CDR3 spells CASSLEVGRPNTEAFF. CDR3 DNA: TGTGCCAGCAGCTTGGAGGTAGGCAGGCCTAACACTGAAGCTTTCTTT.